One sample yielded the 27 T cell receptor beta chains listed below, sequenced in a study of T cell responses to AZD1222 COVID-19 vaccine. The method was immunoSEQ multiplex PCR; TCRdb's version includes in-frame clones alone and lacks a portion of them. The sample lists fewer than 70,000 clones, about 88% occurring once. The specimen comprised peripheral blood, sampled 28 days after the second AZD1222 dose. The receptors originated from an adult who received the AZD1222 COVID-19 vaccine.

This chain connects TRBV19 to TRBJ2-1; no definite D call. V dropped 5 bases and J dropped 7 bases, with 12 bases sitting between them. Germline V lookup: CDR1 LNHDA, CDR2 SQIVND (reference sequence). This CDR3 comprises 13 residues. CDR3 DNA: TGTGCCAGTAGTTCGCAGAACCGGAATGAGCAGTTCTTC. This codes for CASSSQNRNEQFF.

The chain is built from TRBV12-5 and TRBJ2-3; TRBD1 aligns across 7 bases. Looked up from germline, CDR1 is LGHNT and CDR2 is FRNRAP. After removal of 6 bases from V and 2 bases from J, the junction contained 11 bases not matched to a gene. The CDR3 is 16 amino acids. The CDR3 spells CASGRDDRADTDTQYF. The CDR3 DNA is TGTGCTAGTGGCCGGGATGACAGGGCGGACACAGATACGCAGTATTTT.

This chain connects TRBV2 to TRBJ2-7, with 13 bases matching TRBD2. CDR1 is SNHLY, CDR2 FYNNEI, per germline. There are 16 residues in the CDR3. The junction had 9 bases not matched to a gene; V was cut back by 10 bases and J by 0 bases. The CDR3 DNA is TGTGCCATCTGGACTAGCGGGGGTGATGGCTCCTACGAGCAGTACTTC. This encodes CAIWTSGGDGSYEQYF.

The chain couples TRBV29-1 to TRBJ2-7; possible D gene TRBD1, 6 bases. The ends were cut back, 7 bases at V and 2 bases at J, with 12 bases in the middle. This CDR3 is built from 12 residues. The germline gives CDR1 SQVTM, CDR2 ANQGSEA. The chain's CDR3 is CSAGPGAYEQYF. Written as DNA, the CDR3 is TGCAGCGCCGGGCCAGGGGCCTACGAGCAGTACTTC.

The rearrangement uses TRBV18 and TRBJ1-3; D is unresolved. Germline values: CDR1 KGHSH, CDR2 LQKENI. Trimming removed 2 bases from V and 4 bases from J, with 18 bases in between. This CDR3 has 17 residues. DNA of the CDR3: TGTGCCAGCTCACCAAGGCTCACCTTGGAGGCAGGAAACACCATATATTTT. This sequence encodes CASSPRLTLEAGNTIYF.

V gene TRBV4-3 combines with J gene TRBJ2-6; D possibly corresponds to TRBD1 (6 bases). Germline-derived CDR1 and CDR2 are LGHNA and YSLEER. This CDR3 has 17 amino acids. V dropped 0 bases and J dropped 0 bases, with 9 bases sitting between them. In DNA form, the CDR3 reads TGCGCCAGCAGCCAAGAGGACAGCCCCTCTGGGGCCAACGTCCTGACTTTC. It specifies CASSQEDSPSGANVLTF.

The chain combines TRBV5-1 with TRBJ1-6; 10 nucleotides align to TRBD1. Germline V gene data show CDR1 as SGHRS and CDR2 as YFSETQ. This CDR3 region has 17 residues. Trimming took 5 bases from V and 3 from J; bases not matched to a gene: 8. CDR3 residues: CASSSGTGVFYNSPLHF. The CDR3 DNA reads TGCGCCAGCAGTTCCGGGACAGGGGTGTTCTATAATTCACCCCTCCACTTT.

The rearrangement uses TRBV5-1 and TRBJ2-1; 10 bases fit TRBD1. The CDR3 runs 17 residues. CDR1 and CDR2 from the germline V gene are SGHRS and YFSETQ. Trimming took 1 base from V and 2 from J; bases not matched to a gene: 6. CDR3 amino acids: CASSLIPGTGAYNEQFF. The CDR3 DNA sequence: TGCGCCAGCAGCTTGATCCCTGGGACAGGGGCCTACAATGAGCAGTTCTTC.

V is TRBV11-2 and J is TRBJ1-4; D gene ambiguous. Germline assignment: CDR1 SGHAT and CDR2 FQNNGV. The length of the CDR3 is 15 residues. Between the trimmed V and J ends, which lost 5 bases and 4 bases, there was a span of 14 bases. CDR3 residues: CASSATATINEKLFF. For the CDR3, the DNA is TGTGCCAGCAGCGCTACAGCCACGATTAATGAAAAACTGTTTTTT.

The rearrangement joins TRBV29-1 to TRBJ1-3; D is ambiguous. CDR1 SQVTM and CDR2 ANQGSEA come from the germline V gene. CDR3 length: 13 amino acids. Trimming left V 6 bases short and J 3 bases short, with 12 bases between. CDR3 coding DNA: TGCAGCGTGTACCGGCCTGGTGGAAACACCATATATTTT. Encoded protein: CSVYRPGGNTIYF.

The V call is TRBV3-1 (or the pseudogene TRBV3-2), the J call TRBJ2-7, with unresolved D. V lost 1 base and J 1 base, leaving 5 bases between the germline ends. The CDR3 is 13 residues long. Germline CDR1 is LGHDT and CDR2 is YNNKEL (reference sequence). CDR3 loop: CASSQGSSYEQYF. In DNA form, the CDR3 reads TGTGCCAGCAGCCAAGGATCGTCCTACGAGCAGTACTTC.

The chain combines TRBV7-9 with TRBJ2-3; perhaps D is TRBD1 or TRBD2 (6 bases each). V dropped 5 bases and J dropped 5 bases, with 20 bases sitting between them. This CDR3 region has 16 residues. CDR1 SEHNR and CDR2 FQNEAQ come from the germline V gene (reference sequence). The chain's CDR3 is CASSRRGPASGDTQYF. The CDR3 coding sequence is TGTGCCAGCAGCCGACGGGGGCCCGCGTCAGGAGATACGCAGTATTTT. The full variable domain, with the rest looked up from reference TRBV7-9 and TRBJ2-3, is DTGVSQNPRHKITKRGQNVTFRCDPISEHNRLYWYRQTLGQGPEFLTYFQNEAQLEKSRLLSDRFSAERPKGSFSTLEIQRTEQGDSAMYLCASSRRGPASGDTQYFGPGTRLTVL.

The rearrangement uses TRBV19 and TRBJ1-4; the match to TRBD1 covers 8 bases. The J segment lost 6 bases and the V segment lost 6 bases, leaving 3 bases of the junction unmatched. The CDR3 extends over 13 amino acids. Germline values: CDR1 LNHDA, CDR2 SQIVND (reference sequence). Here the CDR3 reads CASSRTGYEKLFF. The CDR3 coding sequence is TGTGCCAGTAGCCGGACAGGGTATGAAAAACTGTTTTTT.

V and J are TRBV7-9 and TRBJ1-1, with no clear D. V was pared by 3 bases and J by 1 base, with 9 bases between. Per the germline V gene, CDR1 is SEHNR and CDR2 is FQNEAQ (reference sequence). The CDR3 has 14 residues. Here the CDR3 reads CASSLSGGNTEAFF. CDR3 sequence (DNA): TGTGCCAGCAGCTTGTCGGGAGGGAACACTGAAGCTTTCTTT.

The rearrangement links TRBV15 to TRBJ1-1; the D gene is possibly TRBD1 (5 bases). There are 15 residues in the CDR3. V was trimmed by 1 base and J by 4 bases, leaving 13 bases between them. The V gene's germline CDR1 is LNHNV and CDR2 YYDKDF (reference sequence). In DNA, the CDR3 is TGTGCCACCAGCAGAGGACAGTCGGGATCCACTGAAGCTTTCTTT. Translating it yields CATSRGQSGSTEAFF.

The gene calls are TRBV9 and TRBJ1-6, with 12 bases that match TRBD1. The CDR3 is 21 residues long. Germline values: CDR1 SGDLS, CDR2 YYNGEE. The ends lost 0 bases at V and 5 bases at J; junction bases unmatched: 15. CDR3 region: CASSVAPAPLGQGADNSPLHF. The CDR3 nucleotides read TGTGCCAGCAGCGTAGCCCCGGCTCCGCTGGGACAGGGGGCAGATAATTCACCCCTCCACTTT.

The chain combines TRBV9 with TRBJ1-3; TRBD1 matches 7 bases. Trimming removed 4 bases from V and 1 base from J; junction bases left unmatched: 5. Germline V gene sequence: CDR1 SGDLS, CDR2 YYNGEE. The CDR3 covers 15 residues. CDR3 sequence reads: CASSSTQGSGNTIYF. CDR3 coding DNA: TGTGCCAGCAGCTCCACACAGGGGTCTGGAAACACCATATATTTT.

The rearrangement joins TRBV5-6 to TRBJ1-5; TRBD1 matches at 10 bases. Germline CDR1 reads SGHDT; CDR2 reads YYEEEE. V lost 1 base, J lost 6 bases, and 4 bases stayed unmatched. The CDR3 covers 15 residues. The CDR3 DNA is TGTGCCAGCAGCTTGCGACAGGGGGCAAGTCAGCCCCAGCATTTT. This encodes CASSLRQGASQPQHF. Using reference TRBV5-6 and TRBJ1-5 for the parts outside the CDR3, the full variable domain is DAGVTQSPTHLIKTRGQQVTLRCSPKSGHDTVSWYQQALGQGPQFIFQYYEEEERQRGNFPDRFSGHQFPNYSSELNVNALLLGDSALYLCASSLRQGASQPQHFGDGTRLSIL.

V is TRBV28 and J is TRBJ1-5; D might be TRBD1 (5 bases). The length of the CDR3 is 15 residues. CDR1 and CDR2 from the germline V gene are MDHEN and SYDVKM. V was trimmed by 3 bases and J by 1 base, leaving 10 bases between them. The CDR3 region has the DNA TGTGCCAGCAGTTTTGATCCAGGGAGCAATCAGCCCCAGCATTTT. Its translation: CASSFDPGSNQPQHF.

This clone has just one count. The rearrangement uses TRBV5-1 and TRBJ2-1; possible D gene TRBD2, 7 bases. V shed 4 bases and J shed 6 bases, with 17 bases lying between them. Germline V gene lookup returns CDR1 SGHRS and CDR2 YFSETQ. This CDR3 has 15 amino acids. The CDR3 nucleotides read TGCGCCAGCAGCGACCGACGGGGGGCTTTCAATGAGCAGTTCTTC. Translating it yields CASSDRRGAFNEQFF.

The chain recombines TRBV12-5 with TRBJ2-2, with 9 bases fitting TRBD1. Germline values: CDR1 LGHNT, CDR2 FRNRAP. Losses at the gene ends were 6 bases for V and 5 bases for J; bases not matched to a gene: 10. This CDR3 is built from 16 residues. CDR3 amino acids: CASGHLGQGRTGELFF. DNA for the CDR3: TGTGCTAGTGGGCACTTAGGACAGGGGAGGACCGGGGAGCTGTTTTTT. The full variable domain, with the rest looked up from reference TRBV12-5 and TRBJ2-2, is DARVTQTPRHKVTEMGQEVTMRCQPILGHNTVFWYRQTMMQGLELLAYFRNRAPLDDSGMPKDRFSAEMPDATLATLKIQPSEPRDSAVYFCASGHLGQGRTGELFFGEGSRLTVL.

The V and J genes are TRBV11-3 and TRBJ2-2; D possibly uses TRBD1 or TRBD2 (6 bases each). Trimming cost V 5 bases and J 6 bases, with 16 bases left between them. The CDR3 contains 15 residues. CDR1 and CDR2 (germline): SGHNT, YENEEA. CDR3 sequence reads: CASSPVGGRPGELFF. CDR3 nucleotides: TGTGCCAGCAGCCCCGTGGGGGGCCGTCCCGGGGAGCTGTTTTTT.

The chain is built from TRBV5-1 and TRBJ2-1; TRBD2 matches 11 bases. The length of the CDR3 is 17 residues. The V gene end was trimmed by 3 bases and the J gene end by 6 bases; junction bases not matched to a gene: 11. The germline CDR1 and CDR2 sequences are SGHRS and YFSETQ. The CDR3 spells CASSSGTLAGGPNEQFF. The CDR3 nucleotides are TGCGCCAGCAGCTCCGGGACCCTAGCGGGGGGCCCCAATGAGCAGTTCTTC.

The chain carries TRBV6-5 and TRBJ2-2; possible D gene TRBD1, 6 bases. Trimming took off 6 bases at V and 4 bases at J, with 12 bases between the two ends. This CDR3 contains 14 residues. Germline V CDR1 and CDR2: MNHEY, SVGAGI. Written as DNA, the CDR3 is TGTGCCAGCAGGGTACAGGGTAGCACCGGGGAGCTGTTTTTT. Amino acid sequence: CASRVQGSTGELFF.

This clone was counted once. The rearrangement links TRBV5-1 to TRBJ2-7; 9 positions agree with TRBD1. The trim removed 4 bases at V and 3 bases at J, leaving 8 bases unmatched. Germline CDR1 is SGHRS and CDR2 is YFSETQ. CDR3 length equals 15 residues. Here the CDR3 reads CASSRYGTGNYEQYF. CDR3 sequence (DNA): TGCGCCAGCAGCCGTTACGGGACAGGGAACTACGAGCAGTACTTC.

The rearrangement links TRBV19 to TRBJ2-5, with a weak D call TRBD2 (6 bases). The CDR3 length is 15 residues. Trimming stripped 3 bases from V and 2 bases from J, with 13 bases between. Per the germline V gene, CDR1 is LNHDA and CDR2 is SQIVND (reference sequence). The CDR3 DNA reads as TGTGCCAGTAGTATCCTTGCGGGATTACAAGAGACCCAGTACTTC. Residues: CASSILAGLQETQYF. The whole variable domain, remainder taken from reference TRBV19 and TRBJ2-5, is DGGITQSPKYLFRKEGQNVTLSCEQNLNHDAMYWYRQDPGQGLRLIYYSQIVNDFQKGDIAEGYSVSREKKESFPLTVTSAQKNPTAFYLCASSILAGLQETQYFGPGTRLLVL.

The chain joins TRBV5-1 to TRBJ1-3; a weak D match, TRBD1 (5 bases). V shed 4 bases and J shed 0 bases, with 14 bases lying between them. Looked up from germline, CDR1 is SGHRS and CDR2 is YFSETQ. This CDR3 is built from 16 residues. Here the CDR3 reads CASSPRQPSSGNTIYF. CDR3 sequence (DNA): TGCGCCAGCAGCCCGAGACAGCCTTCCTCTGGAAACACCATATATTTT. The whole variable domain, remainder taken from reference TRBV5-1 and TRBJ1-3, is KAGVTQTPRYLIKTRGQQVTLSCSPISGHRSVSWYQQTPGQGLQFLFEYFSETQRNKGNFPGRFSGRQFSNSRSEMNVSTLELGDSALYLCASSPRQPSSGNTIYFGEGSWLTVV.